This T cell receptor (beta chain) originates from a study of cytomegalovirus exposure and HLA in healthy donors. The V and J ends lost 6 bases and 11 bases respectively, with 19 bases between them. The CDR3 runs to 13 residues. Germline V gives CDR1 MDHEN, CDR2 SYDVKM. 13 Jbeta primers and 60 Vbeta primers were used for the PCR. The repertoire was sequenced with immunoSEQ multiplex PCR; TCRdb's copy has only in-frame clones and lacks some. The table shows over 150,000 clones, with just under 80% occurring only once. This clonotype was sampled from a woman between 45 and 60 years old in good health and CMV-seropositive. Sequencing was carried out using PBMCs. This chain connects TRBV28 to TRBJ1-1; D perhaps matches TRBD1 (6 bases). CDR3 DNA: TGTGCCAGCAGCCCTCAAATAACAGGGCGGGCTTTCTTT. This sequence encodes CASSPQITGRAFF.